These 17 T cell receptor beta chains originate from one sample sequenced in a study of blood T cell repertoires in COVID-19. Method: immunoSEQ multiplex PCR; TCRdb's copy keeps in-frame clones and lacks some. This table holds 130,000 or so clones, around 87% found once. Sequenced sample: peripheral blood. These receptor sequences come from a woman in her forties or fifties with acute or convalescent COVID-19.

The CDR3 loop reads CSVARPGEKLFF. DNA of the CDR3: TGCAGCGTTGCCCGACCGGGTGAAAAACTGTTTTTT. The V and J genes are TRBV29-1 and TRBJ1-4; D not resolved. CDR3 size: 12 residues. The V gene lost 4 bases and the J gene lost 7 bases, with 10 bases spanning the gap. Germline CDR1 is SQVTM and CDR2 is ANQGSEA.

This clone was observed a single time. V is TRBV20-1 and J is TRBJ1-2; D not certain. Germline V lookup: CDR1 DFQATT, CDR2 SNEGSKA (reference sequence). CDR3 length: 11 residues. Trimming cost V 7 bases and J 1 base, with 7 bases left between them. CDR3: CSGRSNYGYTF. In nucleotides, the CDR3 is TGCAGTGGGAGGAGTAACTATGGCTACACCTTC.

The chain carries TRBV6-1 and TRBJ1-2, with TRBD1 identical over 8 bases. Germline V gene sequence: CDR1 MNHNS, CDR2 SASEGT. CDR3 size: 15 residues. V was clipped by 1 base and J by 4 bases; unmatched bases: 5. The CDR3, as DNA: TGTGCCAGCAGTGAAGAGGAGACAGGGGCCTATGGCTACACCTTC. As protein: CASSEEETGAYGYTF.

This clone was seen only once. This rearrangement joins TRBV14 to TRBJ1-1; weak D call: TRBD1 (5 bases). CDR3 length: 11 amino acids. Germline V gene lookup returns CDR1 SGHDN and CDR2 FVKESK. V was shortened by 3 bases and J by 11 bases, with 10 bases between the two germline ends. CDR3 nucleotide sequence: TGTGCCAGCAGCCAGGGGCAGGAGGCTTTCTTT. The encoded protein is CASSQGQEAFF.

The chain links TRBV5-1 to TRBJ2-7; 8 nucleotides agree with TRBD1. With 4 bases clipped from V and 6 bases from J, the junction kept 9 bases outside the gene matches. The germline CDR1 and CDR2 sequences are SGHRS and YFSETQ. There are 14 residues in the CDR3. This chain's CDR3 is CASSPGQGEGEQYF. DNA of the CDR3: TGCGCCAGCAGCCCTGGACAGGGTGAGGGCGAGCAGTACTTC.

This sequence joins TRBV19 and TRBJ2-6; 9 bases line up with TRBD1. V dropped 5 bases and J dropped 1; count of bases not matched to a gene: 9. Germline CDR1 LNHDA, CDR2 SQIVND (reference sequence). The CDR3 contains 18 residues. CDR3: CASSPGTGKRSGANVLTF. In DNA, the CDR3 is TGTGCCAGTAGTCCCGGGACAGGGAAAAGGTCTGGGGCCAACGTCCTGACTTTC.

The rearrangement uses TRBV30 and TRBJ2-1; 8 nucleotides match TRBD2. CDR3 size: 17 residues. Germline lookup yields CDR1 GTSNPN and CDR2 SVGIG (reference sequence). The ends lost 3 bases at V and 5 bases at J; junction bases unmatched: 15. DNA of the CDR3: TGTGCCTGGAGCGACACCAAGGGGACTAGACCTAACAATGAGCAGTTCTTC. It yields the protein CAWSDTKGTRPNNEQFF.

The rearrangement links TRBV18 to TRBJ2-7; D ambiguous. V was trimmed by 1 base and J by 0 bases, leaving 16 bases between them. CDR1 is KGHSH and CDR2 is LQKENI in the germline V gene. The CDR3 totals 17 residues. The chain's CDR3 is CASSPLGSASSSYEQYF. CDR3 nucleotide sequence: TGTGCCAGCTCACCACTTGGTTCGGCGTCTAGCTCCTACGAGCAGTACTTC.

V and J are TRBV5-1 and TRBJ1-6; 10 positions match TRBD1. Trimming took 0 bases from V and 9 from J; bases not matched to a gene: 3. The CDR3 is 15 amino acids. Germline CDR1 and CDR2: SGHRS and YFSETQ. The CDR3 here is CASSLVGQGTSPLHF. Here the CDR3 DNA reads TGCGCCAGCAGCTTGGTGGGACAGGGGACTTCACCCCTCCACTTT.

The chain has TRBV7-8 and TRBJ2-5; TRBD2 agrees at 7 bases. The CDR3 contains 14 residues. Trimming removed 1 base from V and 2 bases from J; junction bases left unmatched: 1. Germline CDR1 reads SGHVS; CDR2 reads FQNEAQ. This chain's CDR3 is CASSLVGGQETQYF. As DNA, the CDR3 is TGTGCCAGCAGCTTAGTGGGAGGGCAAGAGACCCAGTACTTC.

The V gene is TRBV11-2, the J gene TRBJ2-3; 8 positions match TRBD2. CDR1 SGHAT and CDR2 FQNNGV come from the germline V gene. After removal of 2 bases from V and 1 base from J, the junction contained 2 bases not matched to a gene. This CDR3 region has 15 residues. The CDR3 region has the DNA TGTGCCAGCAGCTTAAGCGGGAGAGGCACAGATACGCAGTATTTT. Translation gives CASSLSGRGTDTQYF.

V gene TRBV10-3 combines with J gene TRBJ2-1; 10 nucleotides match TRBD2. CDR3 size: 16 residues. Germline V gene sequence: CDR1 ENHRY, CDR2 SYGVKD. With V trimmed by 0 bases and J by 8 bases, 7 bases remained unmatched. The CDR3 DNA reads TGTGCCATCAGTGAGTCCATGGCTAGCGGGGGCGATGAGCAGTTCTTC. This gives the protein CAISESMASGGDEQFF.

The chain is built from TRBV2 and TRBJ1-4; the match to TRBD1 covers 10 bases. Trimming at V came to 4 bases and at J to 3 bases, leaving 2 bases not matched to a gene. Germline CDR1 and CDR2: SNHLY and FYNNEI. This CDR3 has 15 amino acids. CDR3 protein: CASSGQGAANEKLFF. The CDR3 nucleotides are TGTGCCAGCAGTGGACAGGGGGCGGCTAATGAAAAACTGTTTTTT.

J is TRBJ1-5 and V is TRBV19; TRBD1 matches at 7 bases. This CDR3 has 16 amino acids. Germline V gene data show CDR1 as LNHDA and CDR2 as SQIVND (reference sequence). J lost 6 bases, V lost 6 bases, and 14 bases had no gene match. The chain's CDR3 is CASSPTGLGMGQPQHF. CDR3 nucleotide sequence: TGTGCCAGTAGCCCGACAGGGTTGGGGATGGGTCAGCCCCAGCATTTT.

This chain links TRBV30 with TRBJ1-4, with a possible D match to TRBD1 (6 bases). Germline V gene sequence: CDR1 GTSNPN, CDR2 SVGIG (reference sequence). This CDR3 has 12 amino acids. The V end was cut by 8 bases, the J end by 8 bases, with 15 bases between. CDR3 sequence (DNA): TGTGCCCGAGGGGGGGCACGGGAAAAACTGTTTTTT. Translated: CARGGAREKLFF.

The J gene is TRBJ1-2, the V gene TRBV27; 7 nucleotides match TRBD1. Germline values: CDR1 MNHEY, CDR2 SMNVEV (reference sequence). This CDR3 is built from 13 residues. V trimming: 5 bases; J trimming: 5 bases; junction bases outside the gene matches: 5. CDR3 region: CASSHRGGYGYTF. For the CDR3, the DNA is TGTGCCAGCAGTCACAGGGGTGGGTATGGCTACACCTTC.

In nucleotides, the CDR3 is TGTGCCAGCAGCCCCTCGGGAGCGGGGGGGGGAACTGAAGCTTTCTTT. Translation: CASSPSGAGGGTEAFF. V gene TRBV4-2 combines with J gene TRBJ1-1, with D possibly being TRBD1 (5 bases). V lost 4 bases and J lost 5, with 20 bases in between. The germline CDR1 and CDR2 sequences are LGHNA and YNFKEQ. The CDR3 runs to 16 residues.